This T cell receptor (beta chain) was captured in a study of regulatory T cells in long-lasting Graves disease (dated by TCRdb to about 2021). For the study in its entirety: Patients with newly diagnosed Graves' disease had been on antithyroid drugs for under 3 months. The study was registered as a clinical trial and conducted in China. A total of approximately 35 samples underwent TCR sequencing: 13 from persistent and roughly 20 from newly diagnosed Graves' disease patients. Peripheral blood TCR sequencing and RNA sequencing compared persistent Graves' disease patients with newly diagnosed Graves' disease patients.

The library relied on multiplex PCR. The sequencer was an Illumina HiSeq 4000. CDR3 regions were amplified by Arm-PCR with iRepertoire HTBI primers to construct TCR beta libraries. PCR products were gel purified before sequencing. Concerning the study's data processing: Gene usage analysis of CDR3 amino acid clonotypes used the approximately 56 TRBV and approximately 13 TRBJ segments found across samples. Filtered high-quality paired reads were merged into contigs using COPE and FqMerger. BLAST was used to align contigs to IMGT TRBV, TRBD and TRBJ reference genes, and CDR3 was defined according to IMGT. Any clonotype with a frequency above 0.1% was classified as a highly expanded clone. Repertoire diversity was measured by Shannon entropy, and V-J evenness by the Gini coefficient. Public clonotypes were defined as clonotypes shared by more than one individual. TCRdb redid the processing of the public reads, applying fastp at Q25 and MiXCR, and retained in-frame beta chains. Rows merge per CDR3 protein into single entries with the most common DNA and genes. These V and J calls rely on TCRdb rather than the paper's analysis. Counted in this sample were about 470,000 distinct CDR3 sequences; 15% to 20% of them appeared once. The top ten clonotypes cover less than 15% of the sample.

The CDR3 numbers 11 residues from cysteine through phenylalanine. Just the 33-base CDR3 DNA is kept, in frame starting at base 1. CDR1 and CDR2, looked up from the germline V gene (reference sequence), are DFQATT and SNEGSKA. V is clipped by 5 bases and J by 4 bases, and the sequence between their germline boundaries is 7 bases long. Ten or more counts support this clonotype. Its antigen is currently not known. No base quality information exists; no much larger clone differs at one position. Findings and caveats that apply to the study as a whole: Compared with newly diagnosed patients, patients with persistent Graves' disease had lower TCR Shannon entropy and fewer highly expanded clones, which suggests clonal expansion. Patients with persistent disease shared more public clonotypes (about 2,900) than newly diagnosed patients did (approximately 970). The small sample size was acknowledged by the authors as a limitation that may reduce accuracy. Persistent disease showed preferential use of TRBV28, TRBJ1-2 and TRBJ2-5, whereas newly diagnosed disease favored TRBV20-1 and TRBJ2-1. The study examined only peripheral blood because the primary lesion, thyroid tissue, could not be accessed. Sequencing and analysis were limited to the TCR beta chain.

The time point label corresponds to: newly diagnosed GD, antithyroid drugs for less than 3 months. For both TCR sequencing and RNA sequencing, RNA was extracted from PBMCs in TRIzol. Graves' disease was diagnosed according to American Thyroid Association guidelines. Patients for the study were recruited at an endocrinology department in Xi'an, China. From each patient, around 8.3 milliliters of peripheral blood was collected into an EDTA anticoagulant tube. Ficoll Paque Plus density gradient separation was used to isolate PBMCs, and no further T cell sorting was done. An Agilent 2100 Bioanalyzer and agarose gel were used to check RNA quality, and a NanoDrop 2000 was used to measure RNA concentration. In addition, the sample was reused for a study of T cells in Graves' hyperthyroidism and ophthalmopathy. The second paper further reports: A patient counted as having stable Graves' hyperthyroidism if no progression to ophthalmopathy occurred over 18 months of follow-up. Hyperthyroidism patients were newly diagnosed, had a disease duration of under 2 months, and were aged 18 to 65 years. Patients with uncontrolled infections, other autoimmune diseases, pregnancy or lactation were excluded. Diagnoses were established on the basis of clinical symptoms, serum thyroxine and TRAb, thyroid ultrasound, and orbital computed tomography. The first round of RT-PCR for the TCR CDR3 was performed with the HTBI primer set and the Qiagen OneStep RT-PCR kit. Most expanded thyroid clonotypes (frequency above 0.001) were also detected in blood, suggesting blood repertoires may reflect thyroid immune responses. Ophthalmopathy was separated from stable hyperthyroidism by a 13 V-J signature model, with 85% to 90% sensitivity and 81% to 82% specificity obtained in cross-validation and 80%/75% obtained in testing. During validation, the model predicted progression to ophthalmopathy a median of around 7 months ahead of onset, with almost 71% sensitivity and roughly 72% specificity. To identify TCR V-J signatures that set the groups apart, the researchers used a discovery cohort of 90 to 100 patients, made up of 43 with Graves' ophthalmopathy and 55 to 65 with stable Graves' hyperthyroidism. Whether ophthalmopathy could be predicted prospectively was tested in an independent validation cohort made up of under 20 hyperthyroidism patients plus 17 patients who later progressed to ophthalmopathy. The 75 to 100 discovery patients were divided at random into training and test sets in a 7:3 ratio. In addition, the study compared T-cell repertoires in thyroid tissue and in blood from roughly six Graves' hyperthyroidism patients. Following sampling, methimazole starting at 30 mg daily was given to hyperthyroidism patients, and high-dose intravenous methylprednisolone was given to ophthalmopathy patients. The libraries were constructed in a second round of multiplex PCR and then size-selected and purified. Libraries were sequenced paired-end with 100 bp reads on an Illumina HiSeq2000. SOAPnuke was used to process the raw data, with reads discarded if the reads contained adapters or uncalled bases, had a mean Phred below 15, or lacked an exact constant-primer or identifier match. COPE v1.2.5 was used to merge high-quality paired reads, and clonotypes were defined as unique nucleotide sequences. MiTCR v1.1 was used to align the clonotypes against IMGT TRBV, TRBD and TRBJ reference segments. The analysis was restricted to V-J combinations with a frequency above 0.0001, which together covered 99% to 99.2% of the repertoires. The TCS score was defined as F50 (clonal expansion) divided by E x V (chaos), with BLOSUM62-based TCRdist calculated between CDR3 peptides within each V-J. Welch's t-statistics and random forest reduced several hundred V-J features to 13, which were used in a naive Bayes classifier (R e1071). No statistical method was used to fix the sample size in advance, and group allocation was not hidden from the investigators. TCR Vbeta CDR3 sequencing of some 140 peripheral blood samples (over 40 ophthalmopathy, roughly 74 hyperthyroidism and roughly 17 progressor patients) is reported in the paper.

The TCR was taken from a man aged 40-49 years with Graves disease. Donor details come from another sample of the same person, matched by shared clones. The chain is assembled from TRBV20-1 and TRBJ2-3, with TRBD2 perhaps the D gene, on 5 matching bases. The material sequenced was peripheral blood mononuclear cells (PBMCs), taken at new diagnosis, from a patient treated with antithyroid drugs. The CDR3 has the sequence CSASEADTQYF. The bases read TGCAGTGCTTCGGAGGCAGATACGCAGTATTTT.